Below, 21 T cell receptor beta chains from the same sample are listed, as sequenced in a study of shared clonotypes between healthy human individuals. The method was immunoSEQ multiplex PCR; TCRdb's version includes in-frame clones alone and lacks a portion of them. The sample contains some 2.1 million clones, about 95% of which appear only once. Naive CD8 cells were CD45RO-negative, positively selected for CCR7, excluding terminally differentiated effector memory CD45RA+ cells. Sample: naive CD8+ T cells sorted from blood. The receptors were sampled from a man in his late teens or twenties in good health.

V gene TRBV4-1 combines with J gene TRBJ1-3; D unclear. Germline CDR1 MGHRA, CDR2 YSYEKL. This CDR3 contains 13 residues. The ends were cut back, 0 bases at V and 7 bases at J, with 7 bases in the middle. CDR3 sequence reads: CASSQEPLNTIYF. The CDR3 DNA reads as TGCGCCAGCAGCCAAGAACCCCTTAACACCATATATTTT.

The chain couples TRBV5-1 to TRBJ2-5; 8 bases are shared with TRBD1. V lost 3 bases to trimming and J lost 1 base; unmatched junction nucleotides: 5. Germline assignment: CDR1 SGHRS and CDR2 YFSETQ. The CDR3 is 15 residues long. This chain's CDR3 is CASSSWTGLQETQYF. The CDR3 DNA reads as TGCGCCAGCAGCTCCTGGACAGGGCTCCAAGAGACCCAGTACTTC.

V gene TRBV2 combines with J gene TRBJ2-1; 11 bases agree with TRBD2. The CDR3 runs to 16 residues. Germline CDR1 and CDR2: SNHLY and FYNNEI. Trimming took 5 bases from V and 2 from J; bases not matched to a gene: 5. The CDR3 region is CASSPSGGIAYNEQFF. The CDR3 nucleotides read TGTGCCAGCAGTCCTAGCGGGGGGATTGCCTACAATGAGCAGTTCTTC.

CDR3 region: CASSEPNQPGGYEQFF. The CDR3 DNA follows: TGTGCCAGCAGTGAACCTAATCAGCCAGGGGGCTATGAGCAGTTCTTC. This chain uses TRBV6-1 with TRBJ2-1; 8 bases are shared with TRBD1. The V gene end was trimmed by 2 bases and the J gene end by 8 bases; junction bases not matched to a gene: 11. The CDR3 is made up of 16 amino acids. Germline V gene lookup returns CDR1 MNHNS and CDR2 SASEGT.

V is TRBV6-5 and J is TRBJ1-2; no clear D gene. CDR3 length equals 13 residues. Germline loops: CDR1 MNHEY, CDR2 SVGAGI. V was pared by 1 base and J by 5 bases, with 8 bases between. The CDR3: CASSYFQGYGYTF. CDR3 coding DNA: TGTGCCAGCAGTTACTTTCAAGGTTATGGCTACACCTTC.

V usage is TRBV30 and J usage is TRBJ1-3, with D uncertain. V lost 5 bases and J 0 bases, leaving 8 bases between the germline ends. Germline values: CDR1 GTSNPN, CDR2 SVGIG (reference sequence). The CDR3 is 13 amino acids. CDR3 in DNA: TGTGCCTGGGACGTGAGCTCTGGAAACACCATATATTTT. Translated, it gives CAWDVSSGNTIYF.

The chain combines TRBV6-6 with TRBJ2-7, with D hard to call. This CDR3 comprises 13 residues. Germline lookup yields CDR1 MNHNY and CDR2 SVGAGI (reference sequence). V lost 6 bases, J lost 3 bases, and 12 bases lay in between. In DNA form, the CDR3 reads TGTGCCAGCAGGGCCCAGGCCAACTACGAGCAGTACTTC. This translates into CASRAQANYEQYF.

The chain combines TRBV19 with TRBJ1-1; the match to TRBD1 covers 10 bases. Germline CDR1 reads LNHDA; CDR2 reads SQIVND (reference sequence). The V gene end was trimmed by 1 base and the J gene end by 0 bases; junction bases not matched to a gene: 2. This CDR3 has 16 amino acids. Here the CDR3 reads CASSIVTGGLNTEAFF. Here the CDR3 DNA reads TGTGCCAGTAGTATAGTGACAGGGGGCTTGAACACTGAAGCTTTCTTT.

V usage is TRBV9 and J usage is TRBJ1-1, with 8 bases lining up with TRBD1. This CDR3 comprises 14 residues. The junction had 6 bases not matched to a gene; V was cut back by 3 bases and J by 5 bases. Per the germline V gene, CDR1 is SGDLS and CDR2 is YYNGEE. The DNA for the CDR3 is TGTGCCAGCAGCGCCCTCAGGGGGCAAACTGAAGCTTTCTTT. Protein product: CASSALRGQTEAFF.

This chain uses TRBV28 with TRBJ1-2; no reliable D call. In germline, CDR1 is MDHEN, CDR2 SYDVKM. The CDR3 sequence is 16 residues long. Trimming pared 6 bases from V and 2 bases from J, leaving 19 bases between. The DNA for the CDR3 is TGTGCCAGCAGACTACGACGGGCCTCAGTGAACTATGGCTACACCTTC. Encoded protein: CASRLRRASVNYGYTF.

This clone was seen once. Other DNA sequences in the sample encode the same CDR3. The chain is built from TRBV5-4 and TRBJ1-1, with 10 bases aligning to TRBD1. This CDR3 is 14 amino acids long. After removal of 4 bases from V and 4 bases from J, the junction contained 4 bases not matched to a gene. CDR1 SGHNT and CDR2 YYREEE come from the germline V gene (reference sequence). CDR3 amino acids: CASSPGQGGTEAFF. The CDR3, as DNA: TGTGCCAGCAGCCCTGGACAGGGGGGCACTGAAGCTTTCTTT.

The chain joins TRBV6-5 to TRBJ2-1; 10 bases fit TRBD2. Germline V CDR1 and CDR2: MNHEY, SVGAGI. This CDR3 is built from 14 residues. The V segment lost 5 bases and the J segment 5 bases; nucleotides outside the gene matches: 3. CDR3 sequence: CASSIAGGNNEQFF. For the CDR3, the DNA is TGTGCCAGCAGTATAGCGGGAGGTAACAATGAGCAGTTCTTC.

The chain is built from TRBV2 and TRBJ1-4; a weak D match, TRBD1 (6 bases). Germline CDR1 SNHLY, CDR2 FYNNEI. This CDR3 is built from 14 residues. V was pared by 6 bases and J by 7 bases, with 15 bases between. CDR3 nucleotide sequence: TGTGCCAGCAGCGGACAGTGGTCTACTGAAAAACTGTTTTTT. Its translation: CASSGQWSTEKLFF.

This chain joins TRBV29-1 and TRBJ1-1, with unresolved D. The germline V and J ends were trimmed by 4 bases and 5 bases, with 8 bases remaining between them. This CDR3 contains 11 residues. Germline loops: CDR1 SQVTM, CDR2 ANQGSEA. This CDR3 reads CSVVDLTEAFF. The CDR3, as DNA: TGCAGCGTTGTCGATCTAACTGAAGCTTTCTTT.

V usage is TRBV4-1 and J usage is TRBJ2-7; tentative D call: TRBD2 (5 bases). The CDR3 spans 15 residues. The V and J ends lost 4 bases and 3 bases respectively, with 16 bases between them. Germline V gives CDR1 MGHRA, CDR2 YSYEKL. The CDR3 reads CASSPQTFDYYEQYF. In nucleotides, the CDR3 is TGCGCCAGCAGCCCCCAGACCTTCGACTACTACGAGCAGTACTTC.

This chain links TRBV4-1 with TRBJ2-2, with D hard to call. The germline V gene has CDR1 MGHRA and CDR2 YSYEKL. Trimming removed 8 bases from V and 0 bases from J, with 4 bases in between. This CDR3 region has 12 residues. The CDR3 protein is CASLTNTGELFF. For the CDR3, the DNA is TGCGCCAGCTTAACGAACACCGGGGAGCTGTTTTTT.

A single count supports this clone. V gene TRBV11-2 combines with J gene TRBJ2-1; 7 bases match TRBD2. V lost 0 bases to trimming and J lost 8 bases; unmatched junction nucleotides: 4. This CDR3 has 14 residues. Germline V gene sequence: CDR1 SGHAT, CDR2 FQNNGV. DNA for the CDR3: TGTGCCAGCAGCTTAGATGCGGCGGGAGATGAGCAGTTCTTC. It translates to CASSLDAAGDEQFF.

The chain joins TRBV30 to TRBJ2-7, with D perhaps TRBD1 (6 bases). The CDR3 contains 13 residues. The germline V and J ends were trimmed by 2 bases and 2 bases, with 10 bases remaining between them. Germline V CDR1 and CDR2: GTSNPN, SVGIG (reference sequence). The CDR3 nucleotides are TGTGCCTGGAGTTGGGGGCAGACCTACGAGCAGTACTTC. Protein product: CAWSWGQTYEQYF.

The rearrangement uses TRBV27 and TRBJ1-1; 7 positions match TRBD1. This CDR3 spans 16 amino acids. The germline V gene encodes CDR1 MNHEY and CDR2 SMNVEV (reference sequence). Losses at the gene ends were 2 bases for V and 5 bases for J; bases not matched to a gene: 11. DNA of the CDR3: TGTGCCAGCAGTTTAATGTTCGGGGCAGGGGGGACTGAAGCTTTCTTT. This gives the protein CASSLMFGAGGTEAFF.

The chain carries TRBV7-2 and TRBJ2-1; TRBD1 matches at 9 bases. Germline loops: CDR1 SGHTA, CDR2 FQGNSA. CDR3 length equals 16 residues. Losses at the gene ends were 1 base for V and 2 bases for J; bases not matched to a gene: 3. In DNA, the CDR3 is TGTGCCAGCAGCTTAGTGACAGGGGGGACCTACAATGAGCAGTTCTTC. This sequence encodes CASSLVTGGTYNEQFF.

About this clone itself: At the DNA level, this CDR3 is encoded by other sequences in the same sample as well. The chain has TRBV6-5 and TRBJ2-7; 11 bases are shared with TRBD2. The CDR3 extends over 15 amino acids. J gave up 1 base and V 3 bases, and 2 bases lay outside the gene matches. From germline, CDR1 is MNHEY and CDR2 SVGAGI. The CDR3 nucleotides are TGTGCCAGCAGTTATTTAGCGGGAGGGTCCTACGAGCAGTACTTC. This sequence encodes CASSYLAGGSYEQYF.